The 17 T cell receptor beta chains reported below all come from one sample, sequenced in a study of blood T cell repertoires in COVID-19. The data were produced by immunoSEQ multiplex PCR, yet TCRdb's version contains in-frame clones alone and is incomplete. The sample holds 200,000 to 250,000 clones; about 90% are singletons and the top ten take about 1.2%. Sequencing was performed on PBMCs or T cells enriched from blood (not recorded which). Receptors originate from a man aged 25 to 45 who had recovered from COVID-19.

This clone was counted a few times. The chain combines TRBV6-5 with TRBJ1-5; no definite D call. The ends were cut back, 7 bases at V and 0 bases at J, with 13 bases in the middle. This CDR3 is built from 15 residues. Germline CDR1 reads MNHEY; CDR2 reads SVGAGI. The CDR3 is CASTDRSNSNQPQHF. CDR3 nucleotides: TGTGCCAGCACCGATAGATCCAATAGCAATCAGCCCCAGCATTTT.

This chain links TRBV5-4 with TRBJ2-7, with TRBD2 matching 8 bases. Germline lookup yields CDR1 SGHNT and CDR2 YYREEE (reference sequence). The CDR3 covers 16 residues. The junction had 10 bases not matched to a gene; V was cut back by 4 bases and J by 1 base. The CDR3 spells CASSGVSGRSSYEQYF. In nucleotides, the CDR3 is TGTGCCAGCAGCGGCGTGAGCGGGAGATCATCCTACGAGCAGTACTTC.

The CDR3 DNA reads as TGCGCCAGCAGTTACTATAGCGGGAGGGATTCGAATGAGCAGTTCTTC. Translation gives CASSYYSGRDSNEQFF. The chain employs TRBV5-1 and TRBJ2-1; 11 bases fit TRBD2. Germline V lookup: CDR1 SGHRS, CDR2 YFSETQ. This CDR3 comprises 16 residues. V shed 5 bases, J shed 7 bases, and the junction held 11 bases outside the gene matches. Full variable domain (rest looked up from reference TRBV5-1 and TRBJ2-1): KAGVTQTPRYLIKTRGQQVTLSCSPISGHRSVSWYQQTPGQGLQFLFEYFSETQRNKGNFPGRFSGRQFSNSRSEMNVSTLELGDSALYLCASSYYSGRDSNEQFFGPGTRLTVL.

The chain recombines TRBV28 with TRBJ2-5; D unresolved. CDR3 length: 12 residues. V lost 6 bases, J lost 3 bases, and 8 bases lay in between. Germline loops: CDR1 MDHEN, CDR2 SYDVKM. CDR3 sequence (DNA): TGTGCCAGCAGCGGGTCCAAAGAGACCCAGTACTTC. Translating it yields CASSGSKETQYF.

The V and J genes are TRBV15 and TRBJ2-7, with 7 bases aligning to TRBD2. Unmatched junction bases numbered 6, after V lost 6 bases and J lost 4 bases. CDR1 and CDR2 (germline): LNHNV, YYDKDF (reference sequence). This CDR3 is 13 amino acids long. DNA of the CDR3: TGTGCCACCAGAACCGGGGGGAGGTACGAGCAGTACTTC. Translating gives CATRTGGRYEQYF. Together with reference TRBV15 and TRBJ2-7, the CDR3 gives the full variable domain: DAMVIQNPRYQVTQFGKPVTLSCSQTLNHNVMYWYQQKSSQAPKLLFHYYDKDFNNEADTPDNFQSRRPNTSFCFLDIRSPGLGDTAMYLCATRTGGRYEQYFGPGTRLTVT.

The rearrangement joins TRBV4-1 to TRBJ1-1; TRBD1 is a possible D gene (6 bases). Germline values: CDR1 MGHRA, CDR2 YSYEKL. V gave up 0 bases and J gave up 4 bases, with 18 bases separating them. The CDR3 is made up of 17 amino acids. CDR3 DNA: TGCGCCAGCAGCCAAGATCGGTTGAGGGGGAGGGGCACTGAAGCTTTCTTT. This gives the protein CASSQDRLRGRGTEAFF.

The rearrangement joins TRBV27 to TRBJ2-7; TRBD1 agrees at 8 bases. The CDR3 is made up of 15 amino acids. Germline V CDR1 and CDR2: MNHEY, SMNVEV (reference sequence). J gave up 2 bases and V 4 bases, and 7 bases lay outside the gene matches. CDR3 coding DNA: TGTGCCAGCAGTTCCTGGACAGGGAGCGCCTACGAGCAGTACTTC. It is translated as CASSSWTGSAYEQYF.

The chain recombines TRBV19 with TRBJ2-7, with 11 nucleotides matching TRBD2. The CDR3 has 15 residues. Germline CDR1 reads LNHDA; CDR2 reads SQIVND (reference sequence). The trim removed 6 bases at V and 4 bases at J, leaving 8 bases unmatched. CDR3 in amino acids: CASSPIAGGPYEQYF. CDR3 coding DNA: TGTGCCAGTAGCCCTATAGCGGGAGGGCCTTACGAGCAGTACTTC.

The V call is TRBV28, the J call TRBJ2-3, with 12 bases aligning to TRBD2. The length of the CDR3 is 15 residues. CDR1 and CDR2 (germline): MDHEN, SYDVKM. The ends lost 6 bases at V and 3 bases at J; junction bases unmatched: 4. This CDR3 reads CASRTSGSVTDTQYF. CDR3 coding DNA: TGTGCCAGCAGGACTAGCGGGAGTGTGACAGATACGCAGTATTTT.

This clone has just one count. This chain connects TRBV27 to TRBJ1-4; 9 bases agree with TRBD1. There are 15 residues in the CDR3. Germline-derived CDR1 and CDR2 are MNHEY and SMNVEV (reference sequence). Trimming at V came to 4 bases and at J to 5 bases, leaving 5 bases not matched to a gene. The CDR3 sequence is CASSSGTGRNEKLFF. The DNA of the CDR3 is TGTGCCAGCAGTTCGGGGACAGGGCGGAATGAAAAACTGTTTTTT. Full variable domain (outside the CDR3, taken from reference TRBV27 and TRBJ1-4): EAQVTQNPRYLITVTGKKLTVTCSQNMNHEYMSWYRQDPGLGLRQIYYSMNVEVTDKGDVPEGYKVSRKEKRNFPLILESPSPNQTSLYFCASSSGTGRNEKLFFGSGTQLSVL.

The genes are TRBV6-5 and TRBJ1-5; 9 bases are a match to TRBD1. CDR3 length equals 15 residues. V was clipped by 6 bases and J by 4 bases; unmatched bases: 7. Germline loops: CDR1 MNHEY, CDR2 SVGAGI. CDR3 coding DNA: TGTGCCAGCAGCCGCGAGGGACAGGGAAATCAGCCCCAGCATTTT. This gives the protein CASSREGQGNQPQHF.

The chain couples TRBV2 to TRBJ2-7, with TRBD2 as a possible D gene (5 bases). The CDR3 contains 14 residues. Germline lookup yields CDR1 SNHLY and CDR2 FYNNEI. Trimming removed 6 bases from V and 0 bases from J, with 12 bases in between. The CDR3 reads CASSPNGNSYEQYF. In DNA, the CDR3 is TGTGCCAGCAGCCCCAACGGGAACTCCTACGAGCAGTACTTC.

The chain combines TRBV20-1 with TRBJ2-7; D not resolved. This CDR3 contains 11 residues. Germline loops: CDR1 DFQATT, CDR2 SNEGSKA (reference sequence). With 3 bases removed from V and 1 base from J, the gap between germline ends came to 4 bases. The CDR3 protein is CSASPSYEQYF. The CDR3 DNA reads as TGCAGTGCTAGCCCTTCCTACGAGCAGTACTTC.

The chain joins TRBV7-9 to TRBJ2-1, with 10 nucleotides matching TRBD2. Looked up from germline, CDR1 is SEHNR and CDR2 is FQNEAQ (reference sequence). The CDR3 spans 17 residues. Trimming took 2 bases from V and 2 from J; bases not matched to a gene: 6. The CDR3 DNA sequence: TGTGCCAGCAGCTTAACGAGGACTAGCGGACCCTACAATGAGCAGTTCTTC. Translation: CASSLTRTSGPYNEQFF.

The rearrangement joins TRBV28 to TRBJ1-5; weak D call: TRBD1 (5 bases). The germline V and J ends were trimmed by 4 bases and 6 bases, with 13 bases remaining between them. CDR1 is MDHEN, CDR2 SYDVKM, per germline. The CDR3 runs 14 residues. CDR3 coding DNA: TGTGCCAGCAGTTCGACAGTTTTTGTTCAGCCCCAGCATTTT. This encodes CASSSTVFVQPQHF.

V usage is TRBV5-1 and J usage is TRBJ2-4; 8 positions match TRBD1. There are 16 residues in the CDR3. The V gene end was trimmed by 0 bases and the J gene end by 0 bases; junction bases not matched to a gene: 2. Germline V CDR1 and CDR2: SGHRS, YFSETQ. The CDR3 DNA sequence: TGCGCCAGCAGCTTGGGGGACAGGCTAGCCAAAAACATTCAGTACTTC. Translated: CASSLGDRLAKNIQYF.

This clone is termed medium-sized. This chain uses TRBV2 with TRBJ1-5; D call uncertain. The CDR3 sequence is 13 residues long. Germline V gene sequence: CDR1 SNHLY, CDR2 FYNNEI. The ends were cut back, 4 bases at V and 5 bases at J, with 9 bases in the middle. CDR3 DNA: TGTGCCAGCAGTGTAAATCGGGATCAGCCCCAGCATTTT. This sequence encodes CASSVNRDQPQHF.